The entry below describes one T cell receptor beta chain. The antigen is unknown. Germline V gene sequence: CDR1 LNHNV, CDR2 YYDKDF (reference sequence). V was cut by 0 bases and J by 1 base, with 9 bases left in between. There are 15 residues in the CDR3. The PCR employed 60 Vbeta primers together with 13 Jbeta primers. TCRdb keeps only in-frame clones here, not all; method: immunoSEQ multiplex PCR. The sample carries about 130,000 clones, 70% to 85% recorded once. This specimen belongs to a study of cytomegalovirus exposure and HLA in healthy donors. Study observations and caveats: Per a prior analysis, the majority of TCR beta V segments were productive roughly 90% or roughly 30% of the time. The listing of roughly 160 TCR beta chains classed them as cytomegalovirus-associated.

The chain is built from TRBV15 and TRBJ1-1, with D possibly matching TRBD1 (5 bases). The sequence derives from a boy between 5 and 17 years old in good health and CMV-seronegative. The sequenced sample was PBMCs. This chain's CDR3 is CATSRDLGQNTEAFF. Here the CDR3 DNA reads TGTGCCACCAGCAGAGATTTAGGACAGAACACTGAAGCTTTCTTT.